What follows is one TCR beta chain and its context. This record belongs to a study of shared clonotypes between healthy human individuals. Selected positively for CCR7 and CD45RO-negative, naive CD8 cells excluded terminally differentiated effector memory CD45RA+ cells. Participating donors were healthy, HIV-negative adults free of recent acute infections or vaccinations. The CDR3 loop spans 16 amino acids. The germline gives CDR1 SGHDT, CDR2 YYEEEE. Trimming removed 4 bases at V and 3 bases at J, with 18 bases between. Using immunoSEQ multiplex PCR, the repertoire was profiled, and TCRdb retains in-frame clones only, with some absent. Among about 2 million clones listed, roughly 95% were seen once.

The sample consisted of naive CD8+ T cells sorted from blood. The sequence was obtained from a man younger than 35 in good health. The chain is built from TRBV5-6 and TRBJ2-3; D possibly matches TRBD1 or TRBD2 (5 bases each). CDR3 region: CASSPRDHVWTDTQYF. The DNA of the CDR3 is TGTGCCAGCAGCCCCCGGGACCATGTCTGGACAGATACGCAGTATTTT.